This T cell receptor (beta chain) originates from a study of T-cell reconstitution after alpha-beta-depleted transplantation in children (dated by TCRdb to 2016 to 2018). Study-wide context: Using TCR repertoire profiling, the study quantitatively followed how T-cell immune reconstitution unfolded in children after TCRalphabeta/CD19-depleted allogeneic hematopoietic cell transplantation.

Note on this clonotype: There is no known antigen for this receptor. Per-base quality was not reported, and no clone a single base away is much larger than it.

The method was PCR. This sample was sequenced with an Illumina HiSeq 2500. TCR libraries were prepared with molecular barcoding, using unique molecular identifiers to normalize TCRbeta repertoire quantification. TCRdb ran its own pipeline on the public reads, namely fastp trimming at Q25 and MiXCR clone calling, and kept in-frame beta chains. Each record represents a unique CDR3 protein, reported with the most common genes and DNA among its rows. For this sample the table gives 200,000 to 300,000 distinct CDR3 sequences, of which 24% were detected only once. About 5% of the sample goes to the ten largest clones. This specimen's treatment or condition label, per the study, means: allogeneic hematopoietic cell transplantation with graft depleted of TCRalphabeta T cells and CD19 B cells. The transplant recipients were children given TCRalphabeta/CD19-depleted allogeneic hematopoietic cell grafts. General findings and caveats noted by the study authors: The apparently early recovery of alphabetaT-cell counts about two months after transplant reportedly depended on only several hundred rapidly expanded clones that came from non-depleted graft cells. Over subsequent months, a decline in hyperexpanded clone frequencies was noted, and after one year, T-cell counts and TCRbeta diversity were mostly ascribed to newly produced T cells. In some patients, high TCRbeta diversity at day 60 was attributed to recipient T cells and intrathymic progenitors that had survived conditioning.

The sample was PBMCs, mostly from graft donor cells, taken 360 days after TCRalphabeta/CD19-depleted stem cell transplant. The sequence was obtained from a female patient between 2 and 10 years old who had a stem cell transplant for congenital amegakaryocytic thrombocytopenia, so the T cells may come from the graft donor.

At the DNA level, the sequence is TGTGCCAGCACCCCGGGTTTGGGGACTGAAGCTTTCTTT. Translation gives CASTPGLGTEAFF. Rearrangement joined TRBV12-3 or TRBV12-4 to TRBJ1-1, with the D segment identity uncertain. The CDR3 covers 13 residues, taking in both the cysteine and the phenylalanine. Of the read, only the CDR3 DNA is kept; its 39 bases are in frame from base 1. V was cut back by 7 bases and J by 5 bases, leaving a gap of 14 bases between them.